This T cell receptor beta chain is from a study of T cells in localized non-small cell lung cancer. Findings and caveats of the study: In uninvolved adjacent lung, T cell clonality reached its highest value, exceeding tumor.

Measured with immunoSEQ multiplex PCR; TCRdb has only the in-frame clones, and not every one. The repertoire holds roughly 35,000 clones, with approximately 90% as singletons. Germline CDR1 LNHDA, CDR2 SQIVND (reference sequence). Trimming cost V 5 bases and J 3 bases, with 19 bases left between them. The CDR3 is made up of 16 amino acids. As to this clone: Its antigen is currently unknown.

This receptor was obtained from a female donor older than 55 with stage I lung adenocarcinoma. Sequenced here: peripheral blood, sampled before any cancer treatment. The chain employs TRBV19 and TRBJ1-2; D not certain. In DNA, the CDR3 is TGTGCCAGTAGTCCCGATGGCAGCCACCCCTACTATGGCTACACCTTC. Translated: CASSPDGSHPYYGYTF.